The 24 T cell receptor beta chains below come from one sample, sequenced in a study of PD-L1 blockade in urothelial cancer. TCRdb's table, derived via immunoSEQ multiplex PCR, lists solely in-frame clones and lacks some. Of some 97,000 clones in the sample, about 91% were seen once. The specimen was PBMCs, collected around atezolizumab (anti-PD-L1) treatment. All receptors come from an elderly woman with urothelial cancer.

V and J are TRBV5-6 and TRBJ1-2, with a tentative D call TRBD1 (6 bases). CDR1 is SGHDT, CDR2 YYEEEE, per germline. The CDR3 extends over 14 amino acids. V dropped 6 bases and J dropped 8 bases, with 20 bases sitting between them. CDR3 in DNA: TGTGCCAGCAACAAACAGGGCGCCTCTCACGGCTACACCTTC. Translation: CASNKQGASHGYTF.

This clone has more than one count but fewer than ten. The V gene is TRBV19, the J gene TRBJ2-2; 7 bases line up with TRBD2. Losses at the gene ends were 7 bases for V and 0 bases for J; bases not matched to a gene: 2. The CDR3 totals 14 residues. Germline-derived CDR1 and CDR2 are LNHDA and SQIVND (reference sequence). CDR3 DNA: TGTGCCAGTACTAGCGGTACGAACACCGGGGAGCTGTTTTTT. Translating it yields CASTSGTNTGELFF.

This chain joins TRBV18 and TRBJ1-3; D ambiguous. Per the germline V gene, CDR1 is KGHSH and CDR2 is LQKENI. This CDR3 is built from 16 residues. V lost 0 bases and J 0 bases, leaving 9 bases between the germline ends. CDR3 residues: CASSPPNRPSGNTIYF. Here the CDR3 DNA reads TGTGCCAGCTCACCACCGAACAGACCCTCTGGAAACACCATATATTTT. The whole variable domain, filled in from reference TRBV18 and TRBJ1-3, reads NAGVMQNPRHLVRRRGQEARLRCSPMKGHSHVYWYRQLPEEGLKFMVYLQKENIIDESGMPKERFSAEFPKEGPSILRIQQVVRGDSAAYFCASSPPNRPSGNTIYFGEGSWLTVV.

The chain employs TRBV28 and TRBJ2-1; unclear D gene. CDR3 length: 11 amino acids. Germline CDR1 is MDHEN and CDR2 is SYDVKM. Deletions cut 3 bases from V and 9 bases from J, with 6 bases between. In DNA form, the CDR3 reads TGTGCCAGCAGTTTTATTAGTGAGCAGTTCTTC. Translation gives CASSFISEQFF.

This sequence joins TRBV7-2 and TRBJ1-1; D is unresolved. The germline V gene has CDR1 SGHTA and CDR2 FQGNSA. The V gene lost 5 bases and the J gene lost 4 bases, with 17 bases spanning the gap. The CDR3 length is 15 residues. The CDR3 DNA reads TGTGCCAGCAGCCCCCCCGGGGTGAGGAGCACTGAAGCTTTCTTT. Residues: CASSPPGVRSTEAFF.

J is TRBJ2-7 and V is TRBV28; TRBD1 aligns across 10 bases. V shed 5 bases, J shed 6 bases, and the junction held 10 bases outside the gene matches. The germline CDR1 and CDR2 sequences are MDHEN and SYDVKM. The CDR3 has 15 amino acids. The chain's CDR3 is CASSGGTGVFREQYF. The CDR3 DNA reads TGTGCCAGCAGTGGGGGGACAGGGGTCTTTCGCGAGCAGTACTTC. The variable domain in full, with the rest retrieved from reference TRBV28 and TRBJ2-7, is DVKVTQSSRYLVKRTGEKVFLECVQDMDHENMFWYRQDPGLGLRLIYFSYDVKMKEKGDIPEGYSVSREKKERFSLILESASTNQTSMYLCASSGGTGVFREQYFGPGTRLTVT.

CDR3 DNA: TGTGCCAGCAGGGGGGCCTCCTACGAGCAGTACTTC. It encodes CASRGASYEQYF. This sequence joins TRBV13 and TRBJ2-7; weak D call: TRBD1 (6 bases). V lost 6 bases and J lost 0, with 6 bases in between. The CDR3 extends over 12 amino acids. Germline CDR1 is PRHDT and CDR2 is FYEKMQ (reference sequence).

This clone was picked up one time. The chain joins TRBV5-1 to TRBJ1-1; D is unresolved. The CDR3 consists of 13 residues. The germline V and J ends were trimmed by 4 bases and 1 base, with 8 bases remaining between them. CDR1 is SGHRS and CDR2 is YFSETQ in the germline V gene. The CDR3 DNA reads as TGCGCCAGCAGCCGAGGTCAGAACACTGAAGCTTTCTTT. Its translation: CASSRGQNTEAFF. The variable domain in full, with the rest retrieved from reference TRBV5-1 and TRBJ1-1, is KAGVTQTPRYLIKTRGQQVTLSCSPISGHRSVSWYQQTPGQGLQFLFEYFSETQRNKGNFPGRFSGRQFSNSRSEMNVSTLELGDSALYLCASSRGQNTEAFFGQGTRLTVV.

J is TRBJ2-5 and V is TRBV5-6; weak D call: TRBD1 (6 bases). Trimming took off 5 bases at V and 4 bases at J, with 18 bases between the two ends. The germline V gene encodes CDR1 SGHDT and CDR2 YYEEEE. CDR3 length: 15 residues. CDR3 bases: TGTGCCAGCAGTCCCTGGCAGGGGCACCCAGAGACCCAGTACTTC. Translation gives CASSPWQGHPETQYF.

The chain joins TRBV28 to TRBJ2-7, with a tentative D call TRBD1 (6 bases). CDR1 and CDR2 (germline): MDHEN, SYDVKM. V lost 1 base, J lost 3 bases, and 7 bases lay in between. This CDR3 is built from 13 residues. The CDR3: CASSLSGVYEQYF. The CDR3 DNA reads TGTGCCAGCAGTTTATCAGGGGTCTACGAGCAGTACTTC.

The chain recombines TRBV27 with TRBJ2-7, with 13 bases that match TRBD2. The CDR3 loop spans 15 amino acids. J lost 6 bases, V lost 6 bases, and 8 bases had no gene match. Germline lookup yields CDR1 MNHEY and CDR2 SMNVEV (reference sequence). The CDR3 sequence: CASSLLAGGSGEQYF. The CDR3 DNA sequence: TGTGCCAGCAGCTTACTAGCGGGAGGGTCTGGCGAGCAGTACTTC.

The chain is built from TRBV7-6 and TRBJ1-2; D not resolved. Germline CDR1 reads SGHVS; CDR2 reads FNYEAQ. Between the trimmed V and J ends, which lost 5 bases and 4 bases, there was a span of 11 bases. CDR3 length: 13 residues. The CDR3 sequence: CASSMDEGYGYTF. The CDR3 region has the DNA TGTGCCAGCAGCATGGACGAGGGCTATGGCTACACCTTC. Full variable domain (missing parts from reference TRBV7-6 and TRBJ1-2): GAGVSQSPRYKVTKRGQDVALRCDPISGHVSLYWYRQALGQGPEFLTYFNYEAQQDKSGLPNDRFSAERPEGSISTLTIQRTEQRDSAMYRCASSMDEGYGYTFGSGTRLTVV.

The V gene is TRBV10-1, the J gene TRBJ2-7, with D hard to call. CDR3 length: 13 residues. Germline V CDR1 and CDR2: WNHNN, SYGVQD (reference sequence). Trimming removed 0 bases from V and 4 bases from J, with 7 bases in between. In DNA form, the CDR3 reads TGCGCCAGCAGTGAGTCGGTACAATACGAGCAGTACTTC. This codes for CASSESVQYEQYF.

This clone was detected only once. The J gene is TRBJ1-2, the V gene TRBV30; D possibly corresponds to TRBD1 (5 bases). The V end lost 0 bases, the J end lost 1 base, and 12 bases lay between the germline ends. The CDR3 is 15 amino acids. Germline V gives CDR1 GTSNPN, CDR2 SVGIG (reference sequence). CDR3 amino acids: CAWSVHGGYNYGYTF. The CDR3 DNA follows: TGTGCCTGGAGTGTGCACGGGGGTTATAACTATGGCTACACCTTC. Based on the CDR3 plus reference TRBV30 and TRBJ1-2, the full variable domain is SQTIHQWPATLVQPVGSPLSLECTVEGTSNPNLYWYRQAAGRGLQLLFYSVGIGQISSEVPQNLSASRPQDRQFILSSKKLLLSDSGFYLCAWSVHGGYNYGYTFGSGTRLTVV.

The rearrangement links TRBV7-9 to TRBJ1-1, with D tentatively TRBD1 (6 bases). Germline V gene lookup returns CDR1 SEHNR and CDR2 FQNEAQ (reference sequence). Trimming took 4 bases from V and 2 from J, leaving 17 bases between them. This CDR3 is 16 amino acids long. This CDR3 is CASSSRQGSSNTEAFF. CDR3 coding DNA: TGTGCCAGCAGCTCGCGCCAGGGGAGCTCCAACACTGAAGCTTTCTTT.

The rearrangement joins TRBV15 to TRBJ1-3, with D perhaps matching TRBD1 (5 bases). The CDR3 length is 18 residues. Germline loops: CDR1 LNHNV, CDR2 YYDKDF (reference sequence). V lost 0 bases and J 0 bases, leaving 15 bases between the germline ends. The CDR3 spells CATSRDGGGPGSGNTIYF. CDR3 nucleotide sequence: TGTGCCACCAGCAGAGATGGGGGGGGTCCCGGCTCTGGAAACACCATATATTTT.

The chain is built from TRBV4-2 and TRBJ2-4; a possible D gene is TRBD2 (6 bases). Germline values: CDR1 LGHNA, CDR2 YNFKEQ. This CDR3 is 18 amino acids long. V was clipped by 0 bases and J by 0 bases, with 15 bases between them. The CDR3 protein is CASSQDRSSGAAKNIQYF. CDR3 sequence (DNA): TGTGCCAGCAGCCAAGATAGGAGTAGCGGAGCAGCCAAAAACATTCAGTACTTC.

The rearrangement links TRBV15 to TRBJ2-7; no firm D call. There are 13 residues in the CDR3. CDR1 and CDR2 from the germline V gene are LNHNV and YYDKDF (reference sequence). V was cut by 0 bases and J by 3 bases, with 6 bases left in between. The CDR3 spells CATSRDLVYEQYF. The CDR3 nucleotides read TGTGCCACCAGCAGAGACCTAGTCTACGAGCAGTACTTC.

This chain connects TRBV5-1 to TRBJ2-2; 7 bases are a match to TRBD1. This CDR3 is built from 15 residues. Germline trimming cut 0 bases from V and 4 bases from J; bases unmatched to any gene: 3. Germline V CDR1 and CDR2: SGHRS, YFSETQ. CDR3 amino acids: CASSLGGQPTGELFF. The CDR3 DNA follows: TGCGCCAGCAGCTTGGGGGGACAGCCCACCGGGGAGCTGTTTTTT.

This clone was observed a single time. The rearrangement joins TRBV5-4 to TRBJ2-3; 9 positions agree with TRBD2. Unmatched junction bases numbered 4, after V lost 2 bases and J lost 0 bases. CDR1 SGHNT and CDR2 YYREEE come from the germline V gene (reference sequence). The CDR3 is made up of 16 amino acids. Written as DNA, the CDR3 is TGTGCCAGCAGCTTAAGACTAGCGGCTAGCACAGATACGCAGTATTTT. Translation: CASSLRLAASTDTQYF.

The chain links TRBV5-1 to TRBJ2-1, with D hard to call. V dropped 6 bases and J dropped 3 bases, with 19 bases sitting between them. Germline values: CDR1 SGHRS, CDR2 YFSETQ. This CDR3 comprises 16 residues. The CDR3 is CASTISAASNYNEQFF. The CDR3 DNA is TGCGCCAGCACCATCTCTGCGGCTAGTAACTACAATGAGCAGTTCTTC.

In DNA, the CDR3 is TGTGCCAGCAGCGTAGCGCCGGGACAGTCCTATTACGAGCAGTACTTC. Protein sequence: CASSVAPGQSYYEQYF. The genes are TRBV9 and TRBJ2-7; 7 positions agree with TRBD1. The CDR3 is 16 residues long. The V gene end was trimmed by 0 bases and the J gene end by 4 bases; junction bases not matched to a gene: 10. The germline V gene encodes CDR1 SGDLS and CDR2 YYNGEE.

This rearrangement joins TRBV2 to TRBJ1-2; 7 nucleotides align to TRBD1. V trimming: 4 bases; J trimming: 8 bases; junction bases outside the gene matches: 10. Germline V gene sequence: CDR1 SNHLY, CDR2 FYNNEI. The CDR3 sequence is 14 residues long. In DNA, the CDR3 is TGTGCCAGCAGTGCCGACAGGGAGGCAGGAGGCTACACCTTC. This gives the protein CASSADREAGGYTF. Full variable domain (missing parts from reference TRBV2 and TRBJ1-2): EPEVTQTPSHQVTQMGQEVILRCVPISNHLYFYWYRQILGQKVEFLVSFYNNEISEKSEIFDDQFSVERPDGSNFTLKIRSTKLEDSAMYFCASSADREAGGYTFGSGTRLTVV.

This chain links TRBV21-1 with TRBJ1-1; TRBD1, the table's D call, lacks a check against the DNA. TRBV21-1 is described as a pseudogene. This CDR3 is built from 13 residues. CDR3 nucleotides: TGTGCCAGCAGCCCGACAGGGACTGCTGAAGCTTTCTTT. This sequence encodes CASSPTGTAEAFF.